What follows are 15 T cell receptor beta chains derived from one specimen sequenced in a study of blood T cell repertoires in COVID-19. The protocol was immunoSEQ multiplex PCR, while the TCRdb copy is restricted to in-frame clones and leaves out a portion. The sample includes about 170,000 clones, roughly 93% seen only once; the top ten take around 5%. The sequencing sample was made of peripheral blood. The receptors were sampled from a young man with COVID-19, enrolled during active disease.

The CDR3 spells CASSLYQDGGKLFF. The DNA for the CDR3 is TGTGCCAGCAGTTTATACCAGGACGGAGGAAAACTGTTTTTT. The chain joins TRBV27 to TRBJ1-4; D is unclear. The V end lost 1 base, the J end lost 10 bases, and 13 bases lay between the germline ends. The germline CDR1 and CDR2 sequences are MNHEY and SMNVEV (reference sequence). This CDR3 is 14 amino acids long.

The chain couples TRBV30 to TRBJ1-3; no definite D call. The CDR3 has 13 residues. Germline assignment: CDR1 GTSNPN and CDR2 SVGIG (reference sequence). Trimming removed 2 bases at V and 0 bases at J, with 5 bases between. CDR3 sequence: CAWSIVSGNTIYF. CDR3 nucleotide sequence: TGTGCCTGGAGTATCGTCTCTGGAAACACCATATATTTT.

In regard to this clone: The sample carries other DNA sequences with the same CDR3. The V gene is TRBV25-1, the J gene TRBJ2-7, with 10 bases fitting TRBD2. CDR3 length: 15 amino acids. Germline V CDR1 and CDR2: MGHDK, SYGVNS. After removal of 2 bases from V and 2 bases from J, the junction contained 3 bases not matched to a gene. CDR3 sequence reads: CASSEVSGRAYEQYF. Written as DNA, the CDR3 is TGTGCCAGCAGTGAAGTCAGCGGGAGGGCCTACGAGCAGTACTTC.

This clone occurred once. The chain carries TRBV3-1 (or the pseudogene TRBV3-2) and TRBJ2-1; D possibly corresponds to TRBD2 (5 bases). There are 18 residues in the CDR3. The germline V and J ends were trimmed by 0 bases and 0 bases, with 15 bases remaining between them. Germline V gives CDR1 LGHDT, CDR2 YNNKEL (reference sequence). The CDR3 sequence is CASSQDRRSSDSYNEQFF. Here the CDR3 DNA reads TGTGCCAGCAGCCAAGATCGACGTAGTAGCGACTCCTACAATGAGCAGTTCTTC.

The CDR3 sequence: CASSSRTGGLVTDTQYF. The CDR3 bases are TGTGCCAGCAGTTCCCGGACAGGGGGCCTAGTTACAGATACGCAGTATTTT. The chain carries TRBV28 and TRBJ2-3; 11 nucleotides align to TRBD1. Germline V lookup: CDR1 MDHEN, CDR2 SYDVKM. The ends lost 4 bases at V and 3 bases at J; junction bases unmatched: 9. The CDR3 length is 17 residues.

The chain joins TRBV19 to TRBJ2-2; possibly TRBD1 for D (6 bases). The CDR3 has 14 amino acids. Germline V gene data show CDR1 as LNHDA and CDR2 as SQIVND (reference sequence). V was shortened by 6 bases and J by 0 bases, with 8 bases between the two germline ends. Here the CDR3 reads CASSGQSNTGELFF. CDR3 nucleotide sequence: TGTGCCAGTAGCGGACAGTCGAACACCGGGGAGCTGTTTTTT.

The sample holds one count of this clone. This rearrangement joins TRBV6-2 or TRBV6-3 to TRBJ2-7, with D possibly matching TRBD1 (5 bases). The CDR3 covers 16 residues. In germline, CDR1 is MNHEY, CDR2 SVGEGT. V was trimmed by 0 bases and J by 2 bases, leaving 14 bases between them. The CDR3 DNA sequence: TGTGCCAGCAGTTACTCCACCAGGACACCTCCCTACGAGCAGTACTTC. It specifies CASSYSTRTPPYEQYF.

V gene TRBV28 combines with J gene TRBJ2-1; TRBD2 matches 7 bases. Losses at the gene ends were 6 bases for V and 0 bases for J; bases not matched to a gene: 5. The CDR3 extends over 15 amino acids. Looked up from germline, CDR1 is MDHEN and CDR2 is SYDVKM. The CDR3 loop is CASRLLALSYNEQFF. For the CDR3, the DNA is TGTGCCAGCAGGCTACTAGCGCTCTCCTACAATGAGCAGTTCTTC.

The chain links TRBV28 to TRBJ1-2, with TRBD1 matching 9 bases. The CDR3 sequence is 14 residues long. V shed 8 bases, J shed 3 bases, and the junction held 7 bases outside the gene matches. Germline-derived CDR1 and CDR2 are MDHEN and SYDVKM. The CDR3 coding sequence is TGTGCCAGCCGTGTACAGGGGGCTGACTATGGCTACACCTTC. Amino acids: CASRVQGADYGYTF.

A few counts support this clone. The chain carries TRBV7-9 and TRBJ1-4; 8 bases fit TRBD1. This CDR3 region has 15 residues. With V trimmed by 5 bases and J by 7 bases, 9 bases remained unmatched. CDR1 and CDR2 from the germline V gene are SEHNR and FQNEAQ (reference sequence). CDR3 in amino acids: CASSRTRTGSEKLFF. CDR3 nucleotides: TGTGCCAGCAGCCGGACCCGGACAGGGAGTGAAAAACTGTTTTTT.

The gene calls are TRBV4-1 and TRBJ2-3, with D tentatively TRBD2 (7 bases). This CDR3 is 16 amino acids long. V was pared by 8 bases and J by 1 base, with 19 bases between. From germline, CDR1 is MGHRA and CDR2 YSYEKL. The CDR3 coding sequence is TGCGCCAGCGGGTGGGGGGGGACAACCGGCACAGATACGCAGTATTTT. Its translation: CASGWGGTTGTDTQYF.

This clone was found once. The chain links TRBV9 to TRBJ1-2; weak D call: TRBD1 (5 bases). Germline V gene sequence: CDR1 SGDLS, CDR2 YYNGEE. The CDR3 is 9 amino acids. V dropped 7 bases and J dropped 12 bases, with 10 bases sitting between them. This CDR3 is CASGEGHTF. CDR3 in DNA: TGTGCCAGCGGGGAGGGGCACACCTTC.

V and J are TRBV11-2 and TRBJ2-1; TRBD2 matches at 14 bases. Losses at the gene ends were 4 bases for V and 5 bases for J; bases not matched to a gene: 7. CDR3 size: 17 residues. Germline lookup yields CDR1 SGHAT and CDR2 FQNNGV. For the CDR3, the DNA is TGTGCCAGCAGCTCAAGACTAGCGGGAGGGACCCACAATGAGCAGTTCTTC. As protein: CASSSRLAGGTHNEQFF.

The chain combines TRBV5-1 with TRBJ1-1; D call uncertain. The V gene lost 4 bases and the J gene lost 1 base, with 11 bases spanning the gap. CDR1 is SGHRS, CDR2 YFSETQ, per germline. The length of the CDR3 is 14 residues. DNA of the CDR3: TGCGCCAGCAGCCGCCAGATACCGAACACTGAAGCTTTCTTT. Translation: CASSRQIPNTEAFF.

V and J are TRBV5-1 and TRBJ2-7; D may be TRBD1 (6 bases). The CDR3 runs 17 residues. V lost 2 bases, J lost 4 bases, and 22 bases lay in between. Germline CDR1 and CDR2: SGHRS and YFSETQ. As DNA, the CDR3 is TGCGCCAGCAGCTTAAATAAATGGACAGTTCCTGTGTACGAGCAGTACTTC. This gives the protein CASSLNKWTVPVYEQYF.